The clone carrying this TCR beta chain was counted many times. Its antigen remains unknown. The entry originates in a study of T cell repertoires in cytomegalovirus infection. The CDR3 covers 12 residues. V lost 1 base, J lost 8 bases, and 8 bases lay in between. Germline lookup yields CDR1 SGHTA and CDR2 FQGNSA. MiXCR was run by TCRdb on the reads, yielding one entry per CDR3 protein. The table records around 130,000 distinct CDR3 sequences, more than 20% of them present only once. Findings of the study overall: The ex vivo response showed dominance by HLA-C-restricted CMV-specific TCR beta clonotypes. The study identified carriers of CMV plus the relevant HLA from cumulative public TCR beta family frequency.

The V and J genes are TRBV7-2 and TRBJ1-2, with a weak D call TRBD1 (5 bases). The clonotype comes from a human donor in good health (CMV status not recorded). Some clones in this sample may be carry-over from other donors' samples. Input material: PBMCs, sequenced either directly or after in vitro stimulation (not recorded which). The CDR3 bases are TGTGCCAGCAGCTTAGAGGGGTTCGGCTACACCTTC. Translation: CASSLEGFGYTF.